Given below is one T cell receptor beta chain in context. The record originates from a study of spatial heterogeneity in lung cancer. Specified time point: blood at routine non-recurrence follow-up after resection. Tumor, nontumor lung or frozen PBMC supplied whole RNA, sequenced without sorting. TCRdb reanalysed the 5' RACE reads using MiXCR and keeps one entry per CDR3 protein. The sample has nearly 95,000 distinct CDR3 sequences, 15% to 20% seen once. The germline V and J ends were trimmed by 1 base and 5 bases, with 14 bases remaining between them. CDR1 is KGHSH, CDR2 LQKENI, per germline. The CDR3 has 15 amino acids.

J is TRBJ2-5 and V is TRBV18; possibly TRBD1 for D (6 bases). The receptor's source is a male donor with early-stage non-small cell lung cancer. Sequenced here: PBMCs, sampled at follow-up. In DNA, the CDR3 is TGTGCCAGCTCACCACATTTACAGGGACGGGAGACCCAGTACTTC. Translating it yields CASSPHLQGRETQYF.